This TCR beta chain was recovered during a study of T cell responses to AZD1222 COVID-19 vaccine. After removal of 0 bases from V and 2 bases from J, the junction contained 9 bases not matched to a gene. Germline CDR1 and CDR2: PRHDT and FYEKMQ (reference sequence). This CDR3 is 18 amino acids long. Sequenced by immunoSEQ multiplex PCR; TCRdb stores in-frame clones only, minus some. The top ten hold roughly 6.2% of the sample, which has 100,000 to 140,000 clones, 75% to 95% seen once. Study-level findings and limits: Among AZD1222 vaccinees, only five to seven were seropositive at baseline.

Note on this clone: What it binds is unknown.

This material consisted of peripheral blood, taken 28 days after the second AZD1222 dose. The TCR was taken from an adult who received the AZD1222 COVID-19 vaccine. The V call is TRBV13, the J call TRBJ1-2; 10 bases line up with TRBD1. The CDR3 DNA sequence: TGTGCCAGCAGCTTAGGTGTTGGGGAGGGACAGGGGAACTATGGCTACACCTTC. Amino acids: CASSLGVGEGQGNYGYTF.